The T cell receptor beta chain described here comes from a study of cytomegalovirus exposure and HLA in healthy donors. Germline values: CDR1 SGHTA, CDR2 FQGTGA. V lost 2 bases, J lost 3 bases, and 10 bases lay in between. The CDR3 extends over 14 amino acids. It was with 60 Vbeta and 13 Jbeta primers that the PCR ran. Assay: immunoSEQ multiplex PCR; the TCRdb copy retains only in-frame clones and omits some. The sample carries 55,000 to 70,000 clones, under 80% recorded once. This chain joins TRBV7-3 and TRBJ2-5; D possibly corresponds to TRBD2 (5 bases). The clonotype comes from a male donor in good health and CMV-seropositive. The specimen was PBMCs. This chain's CDR3 is CASSLSGFEETQYF. In DNA, the CDR3 is TGTGCCAGCAGCTTATCGGGGTTTGAAGAGACCCAGTACTTC.